Shown below are 20 T cell receptor beta chains from a single sample sequenced in a study of CD8 T cells in Susac syndrome. An input of roughly 0.5 to 1 ug of RNA was subjected to reverse transcription using random hexamers. Each CDR3 protein gets one entry after TCRdb re-called the immunoSEQ multiplex PCR reads with MiXCR. The sample shows approximately 280,000 distinct CDR3 sequences, around 83% of them seen only once. Source material: CD8+ T cells from PBMCs. These receptors were obtained from a human donor with multiple sclerosis.

The chain couples TRBV6-2 or TRBV6-3 to TRBJ2-7, with D maybe TRBD2 (5 bases). The CDR3 has 14 amino acids. The germline V gene encodes CDR1 MNHEY and CDR2 SVGEGT. V lost 2 bases and J lost 1, with 9 bases in between. This CDR3 reads CASSYRKRSYEQYF. CDR3 sequence (DNA): TGTGCCAGCAGTTACCGAAAGCGGTCCTACGAGCAGTACTTC.

The genes are TRBV14 and TRBJ2-5, with a weak D call TRBD1 (6 bases). This CDR3 has 14 amino acids. Germline V gene lookup returns CDR1 SGHDN and CDR2 FVKESK. V lost 7 bases and J 3 bases, leaving 15 bases between the germline ends. CDR3 DNA sequence: TGTGCCAGCACACTAACAGGGTTCAAAGAGACCCAGTACTTC. As protein: CASTLTGFKETQYF.

The chain joins TRBV7-3 to TRBJ2-6; unclear D gene. The germline V gene encodes CDR1 SGHTA and CDR2 FQGTGA. Trimming took off 1 base at V and 0 bases at J, with 7 bases between the two ends. The CDR3 runs to 16 residues. CDR3 nucleotides: TGTGCCAGCAGCTTAAGAAGGGACTCTGGGGCCAACGTCCTGACTTTC. It codes for CASSLRRDSGANVLTF.

In this sample, this clonotype turned up once. The chain recombines TRBV27 with TRBJ2-3; no reliable D call. The V end lost 5 bases, the J end lost 6 bases, and 12 bases lay between the germline ends. The CDR3 runs 13 residues. Germline assignment: CDR1 MNHEY and CDR2 SMNVEV (reference sequence). CDR3 residues: CASSPVPRDTQYF. The CDR3, as DNA: TGTGCCAGCAGTCCAGTCCCCAGGGATACGCAGTATTTT.

The chain couples TRBV30 to TRBJ2-7; 10 bases are shared with TRBD1. The CDR3 is 14 residues long. CDR1 is GTSNPN, CDR2 SVGIG, per germline (reference sequence). V was clipped by 1 base and J by 5 bases; unmatched bases: 5. CDR3 region: CAWSGDRGRDEQYF. The CDR3 DNA reads TGTGCCTGGAGTGGGGACAGGGGTCGGGACGAGCAGTACTTC.

The chain recombines TRBV25-1 with TRBJ1-4; TRBD1 matches 7 bases. CDR1 is MGHDK, CDR2 SYGVNS, per germline. Trimming cost V 6 bases and J 6 bases; bases outside gene matches: 10. The CDR3 consists of 15 residues. The CDR3 loop reads CASSPGGGIYEKLFF. The CDR3 bases are TGTGCCAGCAGCCCAGGAGGGGGCATCTATGAAAAACTGTTTTTT.

The chain links TRBV2 to TRBJ2-7; D assignment may be TRBD1 or TRBD2 (5 bases each). Germline assignment: CDR1 SNHLY and CDR2 FYNNEI. The V end lost 6 bases, the J end lost 7 bases, and 13 bases lay between the germline ends. The length of the CDR3 is 12 residues. CDR3 sequence (DNA): TGTGCCAGCAGGGGGACCCTGGGGGAGCAGTACTTC. Translation gives CASRGTLGEQYF.

This clonotype showed up just a few times. J is TRBJ2-7 and V is TRBV27; TRBD1 or TRBD2 may be the D gene (5 bases each). V gave up 5 bases and J gave up 3 bases, with 14 bases separating them. There are 14 residues in the CDR3. The germline V gene has CDR1 MNHEY and CDR2 SMNVEV (reference sequence). The chain's CDR3 is CASSPAGTYYEQYF. For the CDR3, the DNA is TGTGCCAGCAGTCCCGCAGGGACCTACTACGAGCAGTACTTC.

CDR3 in amino acids: CAATSSSYEQYF. CDR3 in DNA: TGTGCCGCGACTAGCAGTTCCTACGAGCAGTACTTC. The chain is built from TRBV2 and TRBJ2-7, with 7 bases aligning to TRBD2. V dropped 11 bases and J dropped 1; count of bases not matched to a gene: 5. The length of the CDR3 is 12 residues. Germline lookup yields CDR1 SNHLY and CDR2 FYNNEI.

This chain joins TRBV5-1 and TRBJ2-2, with 8 bases matching TRBD2. Germline V gene lookup returns CDR1 SGHRS and CDR2 YFSETQ. The CDR3 has 17 amino acids. V lost 0 bases, J lost 0 bases, and 4 bases stayed unmatched. The CDR3 is CASSLGLAGSNTGELFF. The CDR3 region has the DNA TGCGCCAGCAGCTTGGGATTAGCGGGATCGAACACCGGGGAGCTGTTTTTT.

J is TRBJ2-3 and V is TRBV20-1; no reliable D call. V lost 3 bases, J lost 0 bases, and 19 bases lay in between. Germline CDR1 DFQATT, CDR2 SNEGSKA (reference sequence). The CDR3 consists of 17 residues. The DNA of the CDR3 is TGCAGTGCTAGGAATGTGGGAAGATCCACTAGCACAGATACGCAGTATTTT. This translates into CSARNVGRSTSTDTQYF.

In DNA, the CDR3 is TGTGCCAGCAGCTTAGAGCCCCACCTAACATCACAAGAGACCCAGTACTTC. This gives the protein CASSLEPHLTSQETQYF. This chain links TRBV7-9 with TRBJ2-5; D is unresolved. V was clipped by 1 base and J by 2 bases, with 17 bases between them. The CDR3 is made up of 17 amino acids. CDR1 is SEHNR and CDR2 is FQNEAQ in the germline V gene (reference sequence).

The chain has TRBV27 and TRBJ2-7; D might be TRBD1 (6 bases). V lost 2 bases and J lost 6, with 11 bases in between. CDR3 size: 13 residues. Germline loops: CDR1 MNHEY, CDR2 SMNVEV (reference sequence). CDR3 nucleotides: TGTGCCAGCAGTTTAGCCAGGGGCGGCGAGCAGTACTTC. Amino acid sequence: CASSLARGGEQYF.

The chain couples TRBV9 to TRBJ2-7; TRBD2 matches 7 bases. The CDR3 spans 16 residues. The V segment lost 0 bases and the J segment 5 bases; nucleotides outside the gene matches: 11. Germline CDR1 is SGDLS and CDR2 is YYNGEE. The CDR3 is CASSVGPVGGEDEQYF. The CDR3 nucleotides read TGTGCCAGCAGCGTAGGCCCCGTGGGAGGGGAAGACGAGCAGTACTTC. The full variable domain, rest sourced from reference TRBV9 and TRBJ2-7, is DSGVTQTPKHLITATGQRVTLRCSPRSGDLSVYWYQQSLDQGLQFLIQYYNGEERAKGNILERFSAQQFPDLHSELNLSSLELGDSALYFCASSVGPVGGEDEQYFGPGTRLTVT.

V is TRBV28 and J is TRBJ2-1; 12 positions match TRBD1. The CDR3 length is 16 residues. The germline CDR1 and CDR2 sequences are MDHEN and SYDVKM. V was clipped by 4 bases and J by 9 bases; unmatched bases: 10. CDR3 protein: CASSSYRDRGRTEQFF. CDR3 sequence (DNA): TGTGCCAGCAGTTCCTACCGGGACAGGGGGCGCACTGAGCAGTTCTTC.

The rearrangement joins TRBV20-1 to TRBJ2-1; 8 positions agree with TRBD2. V shed 5 bases, J shed 1 base, and the junction held 7 bases outside the gene matches. The CDR3 has 15 amino acids. The V gene's germline CDR1 is DFQATT and CDR2 SNEGSKA (reference sequence). The chain's CDR3 is CSAPEREMSYNEQFF. Here the CDR3 DNA reads TGCAGTGCTCCGGAGCGGGAGATGTCCTACAATGAGCAGTTCTTC.

In its sample, this clonotype was seen a few times. The chain carries TRBV19 and TRBJ1-5; D is uncertain. This CDR3 spans 13 amino acids. Trimming stripped 5 bases from V and 0 bases from J, with 5 bases between. Germline-derived CDR1 and CDR2 are LNHDA and SQIVND (reference sequence). CDR3 residues: CASSSSSNQPQHF. CDR3 sequence (DNA): TGTGCCAGTAGTTCCTCTAGCAATCAGCCCCAGCATTTT.

This rearrangement joins TRBV5-6 to TRBJ2-5; 9 nucleotides align to TRBD2. V was pared by 4 bases and J by 3 bases, with 13 bases of the junction left unmatched. The CDR3 length is 17 residues. Germline values: CDR1 SGHDT, CDR2 YYEEEE. The CDR3 loop reads CASSLSQFLAGEETQYF. The CDR3 DNA reads TGTGCCAGCAGCCTTTCTCAATTTTTAGCGGGAGAAGAGACCCAGTACTTC.

The chain employs TRBV9 and TRBJ1-1; D gene ambiguous. From germline, CDR1 is SGDLS and CDR2 YYNGEE. The length of the CDR3 is 14 residues. Trimming pared 4 bases from V and 0 bases from J, leaving 10 bases between. DNA of the CDR3: TGTGCCAGCAGCCCTGAACAGATGAACACTGAAGCTTTCTTT. Protein: CASSPEQMNTEAFF.

This clonotype appeared a single time. J is TRBJ2-1 and V is TRBV20-1; 7 positions agree with TRBD2. Trimming removed 6 bases from V and 4 bases from J; junction bases left unmatched: 12. This CDR3 contains 15 residues. Germline CDR1 DFQATT, CDR2 SNEGSKA (reference sequence). CDR3: CSASLSSGPYNEQFF. DNA of the CDR3: TGCAGTGCCAGCCTCTCTAGCGGACCTTACAATGAGCAGTTCTTC.